These T cell receptor beta chains were read from a single sample in a study of monozygotic twins with inflammatory bowel disease. TCRdb reprocessed the 5' RACE reads and keeps a single row for each CDR3 protein, giving no DNA. The table for this sample gives over 150,000 distinct CDR3 sequences. Sequencing used blood. The origin of the receptors is a human donor with ulcerative colitis or Crohn's disease, or a healthy co-twin of an affected twin (not recorded which). The CDR3 runs from the conserved cysteine through the conserved F or W. Each record gives: CDR3 protein, J gene, V gene.

CASSQRQETDTQYF	TRBJ2-3	TRBV7-2
CASSAGPSNTEAFF	TRBJ1-1	TRBV12-3/TRBV12-4
CASSPRVWSEQYF	TRBJ2-7	TRBV11-1
CASSLRRALNEQYF	TRBJ2-7	TRBV7-8
CASSLRGRTDTQYF	TRBJ2-3	TRBV7-2
CASSRGSYRSSYNSPLHF	TRBJ1-6	TRBV6-5
CASSLGHLNEKLFF	TRBJ1-4	TRBV5-5
CASSLVTGNTQYF	TRBJ2-3	TRBV7-2
CASSRGLAVHYNEQFF	TRBJ2-1	TRBV12-3/TRBV12-4
CAISGFLRGPGTDTQYF	TRBJ2-3	TRBV10-3
CASSWDSRLGTDTQYF	TRBJ2-3	TRBV5-1
CSVASWAGATPGNYGYTF	TRBJ1-2	TRBV29-1
CASRTVPGYEQYF	TRBJ2-7	TRBV27
CASRRTGVNYGYTF	TRBJ1-2	TRBV27
CSARDYLRDYSYEQYF	TRBJ2-7	TRBV20-1
CASSYSGQRRREQYF	TRBJ2-7	TRBV6-5
CSASYDRAAVYEQYF	TRBJ2-7	TRBV20-1
CASSSRGVGNQPQHF	TRBJ1-5	TRBV12-3/TRBV12-4
CAISGVAEGDTQYF	TRBJ2-3	TRBV10-3
CASSFSGTGAADTQYF	TRBJ2-3	TRBV5-1
CSASRGEGYTF	TRBJ1-2	TRBV20-1
CSARSFPPLEEQPQHF	TRBJ1-5	TRBV20-1
CASSSRLAGIKNIQYF	TRBJ2-4	TRBV11-1
CASSERWGGGTEAFF	TRBJ1-1	TRBV7-2
CASSRLRAENQPQHF	TRBJ1-5	TRBV6-1
CASSLAEVPYEQYF	TRBJ2-7	TRBV7-9
CASSTGRWRNTEAFF	TRBJ1-1	TRBV19
CAMAGTLGSYEQYF	TRBJ2-7	TRBV10-3
CASGITATITDTQYF	TRBJ2-3	TRBV28
CSARPRGRDTGELFF	TRBJ2-2	TRBV20-1
CASTPRTDSYEQYF	TRBJ2-7	TRBV2
CSAPGTSGSTFNEQYF	TRBJ2-7	TRBV20-1
CASSFTNRSYNEQFF	TRBJ2-1	TRBV5-5
CAISERLVAYEQYF	TRBJ2-7	TRBV10-3
CATSDPTGPSSYNEQFF	TRBJ2-1	TRBV24-1
CASSLEGNFNYGYTF	TRBJ1-2	TRBV7-2
CASSLGPGGPEDTQYF	TRBJ2-3	TRBV7-2
CASQGQPHTEAFF	TRBJ1-1	TRBV19
CASSQSLGGYEQYF	TRBJ2-7	TRBV27
CASSSGIPNTGELFF	TRBJ2-2	TRBV5-1
CSATGMGQPQHF	TRBJ1-5	TRBV20-1
CSVATDTRYEQYF	TRBJ2-7	TRBV29-1
CASSLFVNSGNTIYF	TRBJ1-3	TRBV7-2
CSARDGKTDTQYF	TRBJ2-3	TRBV20-1
CSAGTGLAKNIQYF	TRBJ2-4	TRBV20-1
CASSFRRRTDTQYF	TRBJ2-3	TRBV28